Each of the 7 T cell receptor beta chains below was sequenced from the same sample in a study of control samples from healthy donors and cancer patients. The method was immunoSEQ multiplex PCR; TCRdb's version includes in-frame clones alone and lacks a portion of them. The table shows about 86,000 clones, with approximately 91% occurring only once. The sample comprised PBMCs. The receptors were gathered from a woman aged 45-60 years with colorectal cancer.

This chain uses TRBV19 with TRBJ1-2; 7 bases match TRBD1. V dropped 6 bases and J dropped 7; count of bases not matched to a gene: 8. Germline-derived CDR1 and CDR2 are LNHDA and SQIVND (reference sequence). The CDR3 length is 13 residues. The CDR3 DNA sequence: TGTGCCAGTAGCGGCGGACAGGTGCGTGGCTACACCTTC. This codes for CASSGGQVRGYTF.

This clone was found a few times. This chain's CDR3 is CASSPEGQGLMEPQHF. The CDR3 region has the DNA TGTGCCAGCAGTCCAGAGGGACAGGGATTGATGGAGCCCCAGCATTTT. The rearrangement links TRBV27 to TRBJ1-5, with 9 bases lining up with TRBD1. The germline CDR1 and CDR2 sequences are MNHEY and SMNVEV (reference sequence). This CDR3 has 16 amino acids. J gave up 8 bases and V 5 bases, and 13 bases lay outside the gene matches.

This chain's CDR3 is CASSMYRSNYGYTF. The DNA of the CDR3 is TGTGCCAGCAGCATGTACAGATCTAACTATGGCTACACCTTC. The J gene is TRBJ1-2, the V gene TRBV7-2, with no clear D. Germline V CDR1 and CDR2: SGHTA, FQGNSA. This CDR3 is built from 14 residues. V dropped 5 bases and J dropped 0 bases, with 10 bases sitting between them.

The chain carries TRBV6-2 or TRBV6-3 and TRBJ1-5; a weak D match, TRBD1 (5 bases). The CDR3 loop spans 15 amino acids. V was pared by 4 bases and J by 6 bases, with 16 bases between. Germline-derived CDR1 and CDR2 are MNHEY and SVGEGT. CDR3 loop: CASSSEQGISQPQHF. CDR3 bases: TGTGCCAGCAGTTCGGAGCAGGGAATAAGTCAGCCCCAGCATTTT.

This clone was detected a few times. The chain's CDR3 is CAWDRQGDTQYF. The CDR3 DNA is TGTGCCTGGGACAGACAGGGAGATACGCAGTATTTT. The chain joins TRBV30 to TRBJ2-3; 7 bases align to TRBD1. Germline V gives CDR1 GTSNPN, CDR2 SVGIG (reference sequence). The CDR3 is made up of 12 amino acids. The J segment lost 5 bases and the V segment lost 5 bases, leaving 4 bases of the junction unmatched.

The rearrangement uses TRBV6-4 and TRBJ1-1; D gene unclear. CDR1 and CDR2 from the germline V gene are MRHNA and SNTAGT. Trimming stripped 3 bases from V and 1 base from J, with 6 bases between. This CDR3 is 13 amino acids long. CDR3 in DNA: TGTGCCAGCAGTGAACAGAAGAACACTGAAGCTTTCTTT. It is translated as CASSEQKNTEAFF.

CDR3 DNA: TGTGCCAGCAGCGTAGGACCTTTGGGTGTCAAAGAAAAACTGTTTTTT. Translation gives CASSVGPLGVKEKLFF. The genes are TRBV9 and TRBJ1-4; D unresolved. The CDR3 runs to 16 residues. Germline loops: CDR1 SGDLS, CDR2 YYNGEE. V lost 0 bases, J lost 8 bases, and 17 bases lay in between. The full variable domain, rest sourced from reference TRBV9 and TRBJ1-4, is DSGVTQTPKHLITATGQRVTLRCSPRSGDLSVYWYQQSLDQGLQFLIQYYNGEERAKGNILERFSAQQFPDLHSELNLSSLELGDSALYFCASSVGPLGVKEKLFFGSGTQLSVL.